These 8 T cell receptor beta chains originate from one sample sequenced in a study of cytomegalovirus exposure and HLA in healthy donors. With 60 Vbeta and 13 Jbeta primers, the PCR was carried out. Profiling relied on immunoSEQ multiplex PCR, and the TCRdb table lists in-frame clones only, not all of them. The data show about 110,000 clones, around 70% seen once. Sequencing input: PBMCs. The source is a woman aged 40 to 50 in good health and CMV-seropositive.

The J gene is TRBJ2-2, the V gene TRBV4-1; 11 nucleotides agree with TRBD2. The J segment lost 5 bases and the V segment lost 0 bases, leaving 2 bases of the junction unmatched. This CDR3 has 16 amino acids. CDR1 and CDR2 (germline): MGHRA, YSYEKL. This CDR3 reads CASSQDPSGGTGELFF. The CDR3 nucleotides read TGCGCCAGCAGCCAAGATCCTAGCGGGGGGACCGGGGAGCTGTTTTTT.

A few counts support this clone. At one boundary the junction diverges from the germline segment, which might be a read error. The chain links TRBV7-7 to TRBJ2-1, with TRBD1 matching 8 bases. The germline V gene encodes CDR1 SSHAT and CDR2 FNYEAQ (reference sequence). CDR3 length equals 13 residues. The CDR3 DNA reads as TGTGCTAGCAGCTTAGGACAGGGCAATGAGCAGTTCTTC. Its protein is CASSLGQGNEQFF.

This clone was observed a few times. The V call is TRBV4-1, the J call TRBJ2-3; D possibly corresponds to TRBD2 (5 bases). CDR3 length equals 16 residues. Germline V gene sequence: CDR1 MGHRA, CDR2 YSYEKL. Trimming pared 2 bases from V and 8 bases from J, leaving 20 bases between. Written as DNA, the CDR3 is TGCGCCAGCAGCCAACCTCAAGGATGGGAGAGCGGTACGCAGTATTTT. This sequence encodes CASSQPQGWESGTQYF.

This clone was detected once. The gene calls are TRBV5-1 and TRBJ1-1; a possible D gene is TRBD1 (5 bases). Germline CDR1 reads SGHRS; CDR2 reads YFSETQ. The V and J ends lost 2 bases and 1 base respectively, with 12 bases between them. The CDR3 length is 15 residues. The CDR3 DNA reads as TGCGCCAGCAGCTTTGGAGGGGTCGGGAACACTGAAGCTTTCTTT. Protein product: CASSFGGVGNTEAFF.

The chain is built from TRBV19 and TRBJ1-5; D is unresolved. CDR3 size: 14 residues. The germline V gene encodes CDR1 LNHDA and CDR2 SQIVND (reference sequence). With 3 bases removed from V and 7 bases from J, the gap between germline ends came to 13 bases. CDR3 nucleotide sequence: TGTGCCAGTAGTATTAGTCTTGGGGAGCAGCCCCAGCATTTT. Translation: CASSISLGEQPQHF.

This clone was picked up a small number of times. This rearrangement joins TRBV2 to TRBJ2-5, with D hard to call. The germline CDR1 and CDR2 sequences are SNHLY and FYNNEI. Trimming removed 8 bases at V and 5 bases at J, with 12 bases between. The CDR3 is 12 amino acids. CDR3 amino acids: CASGIARETQYF. CDR3 in DNA: TGTGCCAGCGGAATAGCCCGGGAGACCCAGTACTTC.

The CDR3 bases are TGTGCCAGCAGCCTCTCCTTCTCTGGGGCCAACGTCCTGACTTTC. Translation: CASSLSFSGANVLTF. V is TRBV7-9 and J is TRBJ2-6; D uncertain. The CDR3 consists of 15 residues. Trimming took off 5 bases at V and 0 bases at J, with 8 bases between the two ends. The germline V gene has CDR1 SEHNR and CDR2 FQNEAQ (reference sequence).

This chain uses TRBV14 with TRBJ1-5, with 8 nucleotides matching TRBD1. Trimming removed 4 bases from V and 1 base from J; junction bases left unmatched: 3. CDR1 is SGHDN, CDR2 FVKESK, per germline. The CDR3 is 15 amino acids. CDR3 loop: CASSPDRGSNQPQHF. CDR3 sequence (DNA): TGTGCCAGCAGCCCAGACAGGGGAAGCAATCAGCCCCAGCATTTT.